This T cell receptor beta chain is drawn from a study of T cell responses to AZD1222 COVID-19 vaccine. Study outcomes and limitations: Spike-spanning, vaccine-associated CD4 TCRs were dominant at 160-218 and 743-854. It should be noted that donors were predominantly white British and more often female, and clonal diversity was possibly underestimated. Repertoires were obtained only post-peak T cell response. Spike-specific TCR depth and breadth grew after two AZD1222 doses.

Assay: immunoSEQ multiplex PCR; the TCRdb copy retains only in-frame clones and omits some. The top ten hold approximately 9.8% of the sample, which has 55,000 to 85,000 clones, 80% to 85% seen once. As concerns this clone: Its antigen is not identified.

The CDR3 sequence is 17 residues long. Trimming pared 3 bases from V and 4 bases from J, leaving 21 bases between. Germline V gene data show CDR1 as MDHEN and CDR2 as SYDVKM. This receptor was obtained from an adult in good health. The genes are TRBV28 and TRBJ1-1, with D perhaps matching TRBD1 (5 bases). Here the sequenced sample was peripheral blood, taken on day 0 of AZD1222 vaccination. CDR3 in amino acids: CASSFWLAGRRATEAFF. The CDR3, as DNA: TGTGCCAGCAGTTTTTGGCTCGCGGGACGTCGTGCCACTGAAGCTTTCTTT. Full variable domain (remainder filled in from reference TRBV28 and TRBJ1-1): DVKVTQSSRYLVKRTGEKVFLECVQDMDHENMFWYRQDPGLGLRLIYFSYDVKMKEKGDIPEGYSVSREKKERFSLILESASTNQTSMYLCASSFWLAGRRATEAFFGQGTRLTVV.